This T cell receptor beta chain was identified in a study of CD8 T cells in Susac syndrome. In this sample, this clonotype turned up once. An amount of RNA that ranged from about 0.45 to 1 ug was reverse transcribed with random hexamers. TCRdb independently ran MiXCR on the immunoSEQ multiplex PCR reads; one entry per CDR3 protein. The sample holds 150,000 to 180,000 distinct CDR3 sequences, around 95% seen once. The V gene end was trimmed by 5 bases and the J gene end by 1 base; junction bases not matched to a gene: 11. The CDR3 is made up of 17 amino acids. Germline values: CDR1 SNHLY, CDR2 FYNNEI. The authors carried out high-throughput sequencing of TCR beta. They applied it to CD8+ and CD4+ T cells obtained from blood.

The chain uses TRBV2 and TRBJ2-5; 9 positions match TRBD1. Sequenced input: CD8+ T cells from PBMCs. This receptor was identified in a human donor with multiple sclerosis. The CDR3 loop reads CASSRWRDREIQETQYF. Written as DNA, the CDR3 is TGTGCCAGCAGTCGATGGAGGGACAGGGAAATCCAAGAGACCCAGTACTTC. The whole variable domain, remainder taken from reference TRBV2 and TRBJ2-5, is EPEVTQTPSHQVTQMGQEVILRCVPISNHLYFYWYRQILGQKVEFLVSFYNNEISEKSEIFDDQFSVERPDGSNFTLKIRSTKLEDSAMYFCASSRWRDREIQETQYFGPGTRLLVL.